These 18 T cell receptor beta chains share one sample of origin, sequenced in a study of blood T cell repertoires in COVID-19 (TCRdb year 2020). To prepare the library, the immunoSEQ multiplex PCR assay was applied. TCRdb re-hosts the immuneACCESS table, in-frame sequences only. Its copies lack some clones; in the studies checked, an unresolved V gene accounts for under half of them, and the cause for the rest is not known. Recorded for this sample are roughly 67,000 clones; 88% of them occurred a single time. Around 1.3% of the sample lies in the top ten. Sequenced sample: peripheral blood. The receptors derive from a woman aged 55-70 years with acute or convalescent COVID-19.

This chain uses TRBV5-4 with TRBJ1-2, with TRBD1 as a possible D gene (5 bases). This CDR3 comprises 14 residues. Trimming removed 2 bases at V and 8 bases at J, with 16 bases between. From germline, CDR1 is SGHNT and CDR2 YYREEE (reference sequence). The CDR3 region is CASSLADWGDGYTF. CDR3 nucleotides: TGTGCCAGCAGCTTAGCGGACTGGGGGGACGGCTACACCTTC.

The chain carries TRBV5-5 and TRBJ1-1; D is uncertain. The CDR3 contains 14 residues. Trimming pared 2 bases from V and 1 base from J, leaving 9 bases between. Per the germline V gene, CDR1 is SGHKS and CDR2 is YYEKEE (reference sequence). DNA of the CDR3: TGTGCCAGCAGCTTAAGTTACGGGAACACTGAAGCTTTCTTT. This codes for CASSLSYGNTEAFF.

The J gene is TRBJ1-4, the V gene TRBV10-3; 10 bases agree with TRBD1. V lost 4 bases, J lost 10 bases, and 21 bases stayed unmatched. The CDR3 sequence is 19 residues long. Germline V gene lookup returns CDR1 ENHRY and CDR2 SYGVKD. This CDR3 reads CAISAIESRDRGPTGKLFF. The DNA of the CDR3 is TGTGCCATCAGTGCCATAGAGTCCCGGGACAGGGGACCCACGGGAAAACTGTTTTTT.

V and J are TRBV2 and TRBJ2-1, with D possibly TRBD2 on 6 matching bases. This CDR3 is 15 amino acids long. V was pared by 2 bases and J by 2 bases, with 10 bases between. Germline lookup yields CDR1 SNHLY and CDR2 FYNNEI. The CDR3 DNA sequence: TGTGCCAGCAGTGAATTTAGCGGAGCCTACAATGAGCAGTTCTTC. Amino acid sequence: CASSEFSGAYNEQFF.

The J gene is TRBJ2-5, the V gene TRBV18, with D uncertain. This CDR3 is built from 14 residues. V gave up 3 bases and J gave up 0 bases, with 8 bases separating them. Per the germline V gene, CDR1 is KGHSH and CDR2 is LQKENI. In DNA, the CDR3 is TGTGCCAGCTCACCTTCCAGGAACCAAGAGACCCAGTACTTC. It specifies CASSPSRNQETQYF.

This clone was counted once. The chain joins TRBV3-1 (or the pseudogene TRBV3-2) to TRBJ1-4; 10 bases are shared with TRBD1. In germline, CDR1 is LGHDT, CDR2 YNNKEL (reference sequence). V dropped 4 bases and J dropped 8; count of bases not matched to a gene: 1. CDR3 length: 13 amino acids. The CDR3 is CASSRGQGEKLFF. The CDR3, as DNA: TGTGCCAGCAGCCGGGGACAGGGGGAAAAACTGTTTTTT.

The chain joins TRBV4-2 to TRBJ1-4; D is perhaps TRBD1 (5 bases). Germline values: CDR1 LGHNA, CDR2 YNFKEQ. The CDR3 loop spans 14 amino acids. V gave up 0 bases and J gave up 13 bases, with 15 bases separating them. CDR3: CASSQDNGGGRLFF. DNA of the CDR3: TGTGCCAGCAGCCAAGATAATGGGGGAGGACGACTGTTTTTT.

This clone was counted only a few times. This sequence joins TRBV5-1 and TRBJ1-2; D is perhaps TRBD1 (5 bases). The CDR3 length is 15 residues. V lost 5 bases and J 0 bases, leaving 14 bases between the germline ends. The germline CDR1 and CDR2 sequences are SGHRS and YFSETQ. The CDR3 loop reads CASSRLQGSNYGYTF. The CDR3 nucleotides are TGCGCCAGCAGTCGTCTTCAGGGTTCTAACTATGGCTACACCTTC.

The V gene is TRBV4-1, the J gene TRBJ1-3; 7 nucleotides line up with TRBD1. The CDR3 has 18 residues. With 2 bases clipped from V and 0 bases from J, the junction kept 10 bases outside the gene matches. Looked up from germline, CDR1 is MGHRA and CDR2 is YSYEKL. This CDR3 reads CASSQFGTAYSSGNTIYF. In nucleotides, the CDR3 is TGCGCCAGCAGCCAATTCGGGACAGCTTATAGCTCTGGAAACACCATATATTTT.

The rearrangement uses TRBV3-1 (or the pseudogene TRBV3-2) and TRBJ2-5; D is possibly TRBD2 (6 bases). The CDR3 extends over 15 amino acids. Germline assignment: CDR1 LGHDT and CDR2 YNNKEL (reference sequence). V dropped 0 bases and J dropped 4 bases, with 12 bases sitting between them. In DNA, the CDR3 is TGTGCCAGCAGCCAAGACGGGCTAGCGATAGAGACCCAGTACTTC. Protein sequence: CASSQDGLAIETQYF.

The chain links TRBV10-2 to TRBJ1-2; D might be TRBD1 (5 bases). This CDR3 is built from 13 residues. Germline CDR1 is WSHSY and CDR2 is SAAADI. With 4 bases removed from V and 5 bases from J, the gap between germline ends came to 11 bases. The CDR3 DNA sequence: TGCGCCAGCAGTGTGACCAGGGATTATGGCTACACCTTC. Protein product: CASSVTRDYGYTF.

This clone came up a few times. The chain employs TRBV14 and TRBJ1-6, with D perhaps TRBD1 (6 bases). This CDR3 is 15 amino acids long. The V end lost 4 bases, the J end lost 5 bases, and 12 bases lay between the germline ends. Germline CDR1 SGHDN, CDR2 FVKESK. CDR3 sequence (DNA): TGTGCCAGCAGCCCGACCAGGGGAGATAATTCACCCCTCCACTTT. Translated, it gives CASSPTRGDNSPLHF.

The chain uses TRBV11-2 and TRBJ2-2; 8 nucleotides align to TRBD2. Germline CDR1 and CDR2: SGHAT and FQNNGV. Trimming removed 5 bases from V and 7 bases from J; junction bases left unmatched: 21. This CDR3 spans 19 amino acids. CDR3 loop: CASSPGGFGRGALGGELFF. The CDR3 DNA reads TGTGCCAGCAGCCCGGGCGGCTTCGGGCGGGGGGCCCTAGGCGGGGAGCTGTTTTTT.

The chain is built from TRBV5-1 and TRBJ1-2; D not certain. The CDR3 covers 14 residues. The germline CDR1 and CDR2 sequences are SGHRS and YFSETQ. V lost 3 bases and J lost 3, with 12 bases in between. Written as DNA, the CDR3 is TGCGCCAGCAGCTCGGGAGATCGTGACTATGGCTACACCTTC. Protein sequence: CASSSGDRDYGYTF. The whole variable domain, remainder taken from reference TRBV5-1 and TRBJ1-2, is KAGVTQTPRYLIKTRGQQVTLSCSPISGHRSVSWYQQTPGQGLQFLFEYFSETQRNKGNFPGRFSGRQFSNSRSEMNVSTLELGDSALYLCASSSGDRDYGYTFGSGTRLTVV.

J is TRBJ2-7 and V is TRBV28; 7 nucleotides line up with TRBD2. The CDR3 consists of 14 residues. The germline V gene has CDR1 MDHEN and CDR2 SYDVKM. V gave up 5 bases and J gave up 6 bases; unmatched junction bases: 10. The CDR3 nucleotides read TGTGCCAGCAGTCCTAGCGGTTTCTTTAGCGAGCAGTACGTC. This encodes CASSPSGFFSEQYV.

The chain couples TRBV7-2 to TRBJ1-1; D is unclear. Trimming shortened V by 3 bases and J by 8 bases, and 10 bases separated the two germline ends. The CDR3 is 12 residues long. Germline values: CDR1 SGHTA, CDR2 FQGNSA. The CDR3 nucleotides are TGTGCCAGCAGCTTCTTTGGGCAGGAAGCTTTCTTT. Translation gives CASSFFGQEAFF.

This clone was picked up one time. This chain links TRBV7-2 with TRBJ2-5, with TRBD1 matching 8 bases. Germline values: CDR1 SGHTA, CDR2 FQGNSA. V lost 5 bases to trimming and J lost 4 bases; unmatched junction nucleotides: 6. The length of the CDR3 is 14 residues. CDR3 region: CASSQTGAGETQYF. As DNA, the CDR3 is TGTGCCAGCAGCCAGACAGGGGCCGGAGAGACCCAGTACTTC.

The J gene is TRBJ1-2, the V gene TRBV5-1, with D unclear. CDR3 size: 13 residues. Germline CDR1 is SGHRS and CDR2 is YFSETQ. Between the trimmed V and J ends, which lost 0 bases and 1 base, there was a span of 4 bases. CDR3: CASSLGSNYGYTF. CDR3 bases: TGCGCCAGCAGCTTGGGGAGTAACTATGGCTACACCTTC.